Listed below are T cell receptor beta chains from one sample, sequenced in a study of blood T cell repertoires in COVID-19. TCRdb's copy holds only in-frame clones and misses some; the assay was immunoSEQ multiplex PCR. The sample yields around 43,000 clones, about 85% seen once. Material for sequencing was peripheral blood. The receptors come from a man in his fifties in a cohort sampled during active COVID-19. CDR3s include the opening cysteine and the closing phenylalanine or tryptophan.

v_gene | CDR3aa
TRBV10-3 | CAISEGRLPKNIQYF
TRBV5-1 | CASSSGDRTNTEAFF
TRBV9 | CASSVGGGDTQYF
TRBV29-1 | CSVELLDRVKFNEQFF
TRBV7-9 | CASSSRVGADTQYF
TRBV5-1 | CASSFWDTFYEQYF
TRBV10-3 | CAITPGQALNYGYTF
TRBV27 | CASSFGQGNGYTF
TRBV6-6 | CASSYSLRVLDTIYF
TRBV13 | CASSLDAFEAGTSGYNEQFF
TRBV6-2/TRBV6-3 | CASSPLAGGLQETQYF
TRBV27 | CASTAGVTQYF
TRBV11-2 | CASSWEVLYNEQFF
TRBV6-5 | CASSYRQGWETQYF
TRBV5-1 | CASSMVRANTGELFF
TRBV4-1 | CAAGPGTDTQYF
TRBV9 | CASGTANTEAFF
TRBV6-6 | CASSFATKNYGYSF
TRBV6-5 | CASTTGGLYSPLHF
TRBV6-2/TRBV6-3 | CASSPSGRYGYTF
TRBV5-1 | CASSSGPQGGGYEQYF
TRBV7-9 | CASSPKWTEVAELFF
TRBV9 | CASSVGLAGYNEQFF
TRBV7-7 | CASSFSVDRGVDEQYF
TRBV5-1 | CASSSPLVSRGEQYF
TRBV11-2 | CASNRGLGGELFF
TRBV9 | CASSVEGGSDQPQHF
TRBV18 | CASSPATGVIREQFF
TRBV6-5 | CASSYSRSGANQPQHF
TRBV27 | CASRLTGVSRQPQHF
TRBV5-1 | CASSFPDSGGETQYF
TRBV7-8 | CASSQGTVETQYF
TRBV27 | CASSAGQGAINSPLHF
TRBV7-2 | CASSLKAGGRGETQYF
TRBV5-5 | CASSSGTSGIRGTGELFF
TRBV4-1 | CASSQDPISSDRTRYNEQFF
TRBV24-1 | CATSDWTSGSPIF
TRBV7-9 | CASSWTGAGAEGYGYTF
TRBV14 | CASSQQRDNEQFF
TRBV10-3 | CAISGDSGDLQETQYF
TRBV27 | CASRPTGGGNTGELFF
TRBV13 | CASSSQSGELFF
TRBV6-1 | CASNEGADTGELFF
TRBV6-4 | CASSEQPNTGELFF
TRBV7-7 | CASSPVLPGPGGTGELFF
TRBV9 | CASSSDGGAHTQYF
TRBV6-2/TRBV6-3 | CASSWSSGGSTDTQYF
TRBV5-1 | CASTGQEGNYGYTF